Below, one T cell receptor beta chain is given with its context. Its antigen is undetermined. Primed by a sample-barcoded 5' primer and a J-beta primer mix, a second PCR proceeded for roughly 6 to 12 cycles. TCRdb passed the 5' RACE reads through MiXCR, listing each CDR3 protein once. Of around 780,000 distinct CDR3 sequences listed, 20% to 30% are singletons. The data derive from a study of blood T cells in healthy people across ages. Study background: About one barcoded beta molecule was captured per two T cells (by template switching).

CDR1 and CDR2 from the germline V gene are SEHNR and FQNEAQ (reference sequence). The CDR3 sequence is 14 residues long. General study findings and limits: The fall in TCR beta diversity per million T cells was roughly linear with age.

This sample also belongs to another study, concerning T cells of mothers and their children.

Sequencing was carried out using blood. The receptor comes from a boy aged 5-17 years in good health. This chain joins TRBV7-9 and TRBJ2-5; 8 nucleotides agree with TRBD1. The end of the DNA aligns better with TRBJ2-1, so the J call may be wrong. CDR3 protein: CASSIDRGNNEQFF. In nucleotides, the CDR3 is TGTGCCAGCAGCATAGACAGGGGAAACAATGAGCAGTTCTTC.